This is a list of T cell receptor beta chains from one sample in a study of blood T cell repertoires in COVID-19. TCRdb keeps only in-frame clones here, not all; method: immunoSEQ multiplex PCR. The repertoire holds over 200,000 clones, more than 80% seen once, with roughly 1.3% in the top ten. The sequenced material came from peripheral blood. These TCRs come from a woman aged 25 to 39 with COVID-19, enrolled during active disease. Both conserved end residues are part of each CDR3. D genes are given only for firm matches. Clone size, where shown, is once, few, many, or a class for clones that have expanded.

d_gene	abundance	v_gene	j_gene	CDR3nt	CDR3aa
NA	NA	TRBV7-3	TRBJ1-5	TGTGCCAGCAGCTTAACTACAGGGAATTATAGCAATCAGCCCCAGCATTTT	CASSLTTGNYSNQPQHF
NA	NA	TRBV7-2	TRBJ1-5	TGTGCCAGCACGCTATTTACCCTCAGCAGGGATGGTCAGCCCCAGCATTTT	CASTLFTLSRDGQPQHF
NA	NA	TRBV27	TRBJ2-3	TGTGCCAGCGGCCTAGGGGTGGATACGCAGTATTTT	CASGLGVDTQYF
TRBD1	NA	TRBV24-1	TRBJ1-1	TGTGCCACCAGAGATACAGGGGGCACTGAAGCTTTCTTT	CATRDTGGTEAFF
NA	once	TRBV7-9	TRBJ2-1	TGTGCCAGCAGCTCCCTAAGCGTCTCCTACAATGAGCAGTTCTTC	CASSSLSVSYNEQFF
TRBD1	NA	TRBV9	TRBJ2-3	TGTGCCAGCAGCGTTCCCTCGGGGACAGGGAAGGAAGGAGATACGCAGTATTTT	CASSVPSGTGKEGDTQYF
TRBD2	NA	TRBV11-2	TRBJ2-3	TGTGCCAGCAGCCCCGGGACTAGCGGGGGTCGCGCAGATACGCAGTATTTT	CASSPGTSGGRADTQYF
NA	NA	TRBV7-9	TRBJ1-1	TGTGCCAGCACCCCGTACCAGCGGAACACTGAAGCTTTCTTT	CASTPYQRNTEAFF
NA	NA	TRBV7-2	TRBJ2-7	TGTGCCAGCAGCTTCCCAGGGGACGAGCAGTACTTC	CASSFPGDEQYF
NA	NA	TRBV12-3/TRBV12-4	TRBJ1-1	TGTGCCAGCAGGATAAGGAGCACTGAAGCTTTCTTT	CASRIRSTEAFF
TRBD1	NA	TRBV14	TRBJ2-5	TGTGCCAGCAGCCAAGGCAATTGGGGACAGCGGGAGACCCAGTACTTC	CASSQGNWGQRETQYF
TRBD2	NA	TRBV7-9	TRBJ2-3	TGTGCCAGCAGCTTGCAGCGGGGGGGCACAGATACGCAGTATTTT	CASSLQRGGTDTQYF
NA	NA	TRBV30	TRBJ2-4	TGTGCCTGGAGGAAGGACAGAGACATTCAGTACTTC	CAWRKDRDIQYF
TRBD1	NA	TRBV2	TRBJ2-3	TGTGCCAGCAGGAGGGGGCAGGGCACAGATACGCAGTATTTT	CASRRGQGTDTQYF
NA	NA	TRBV19	TRBJ1-2	TGTGCCAGTAGTATCGGGGGTGGCTCTGGCTACACCTTC	CASSIGGGSGYTF
NA	NA	TRBV24-1	TRBJ2-7	TGTGCCACCAGTGACCCAGGACAGCCTTCCTACGAGCAGTACTTC	CATSDPGQPSYEQYF
TRBD1	NA	TRBV5-4	TRBJ1-2	TGTGCCAGCAGCGTTGGACAGGGAGACTATGGCTACACCTTC	CASSVGQGDYGYTF
NA	NA	TRBV7-2	TRBJ2-5	TGTGCCAGCAGCCGCGGACCCTCCGGCACCGGGAACCAAGAGACCCAGTACTTC	CASSRGPSGTGNQETQYF
NA	NA	TRBV5-5	TRBJ2-7	TGTGCCAGCAGCTTGGAACCCCAACAGTCCCGCCACGAGCAGTACTTC	CASSLEPQQSRHEQYF
TRBD2	NA	TRBV5-1	TRBJ2-3	TGCGCCAGCAGACCCGGGACTAGCGGGGGAACCGGCACAGATACGCAGTATTTT	CASRPGTSGGTGTDTQYF
NA	once	TRBV27	TRBJ2-5	TGTGCCAGCAGTGACGCCGGAGGGACCCAGTACTTC	CASSDAGGTQYF
NA	NA	TRBV7-2	TRBJ2-1	TGTGCCAGCAGTACGGGGATGGCCTTCGATGAGCAGTTCTTC	CASSTGMAFDEQFF
NA	NA	TRBV5-6	TRBJ2-5	TGTGCCAGCAGCCCGGTGGGCGAGCAGACCCAGTACTTC	CASSPVGEQTQYF
NA	NA	TRBV5-1	TRBJ2-5	TGCGCCAGCACCTCCAAGCTAAAAGTAGAGACCCAGTACTTC	CASTSKLKVETQYF
NA	NA	TRBV2	TRBJ1-2	TGTGCCCCTTCCGAGGGAGTCGGTGGCTACACCTTC	CAPSEGVGGYTF
NA	NA	TRBV3-1/TRBV3-2	TRBJ1-2	TGTGCCAGCAGCCAAGTCCAAGGAGCGGGTGGTACCTATGGCTACACCTTC	CASSQVQGAGGTYGYTF
NA	NA	TRBV28	TRBJ2-2	TGTGCCACCGGGGGTCCCCATACCTCCGGGGAGCTGTTTTTT	CATGGPHTSGELFF
NA	NA	TRBV27	TRBJ1-1	TGTGGATGGGACGGGGGGGAGCCTTGGTGGGCCACTGAAGCTTTCTTT	CGWDGGEPWWATEAFF
NA	NA	TRBV30	TRBJ2-7	TGTGCCTGGGCACATCGCTCCTACGAGCAGTACTTC	CAWAHRSYEQYF
NA	once	TRBV3-1/TRBV3-2	TRBJ1-2	TGTGCCAGCAGCCGGAGCCGAATAGCGGGGGAAGGCTACACCTTC	CASSRSRIAGEGYTF
TRBD2	NA	TRBV28	TRBJ2-2	TGTGCCAGCAGCCGAACTAGCGGGAAGAACACCGGGGAGCTGTTTTTT	CASSRTSGKNTGELFF
NA	NA	TRBV7-3	TRBJ2-3	TGTGCCAGCAGCAGAACCGGGACTTTGACAGATACGCAGTATTTT	CASSRTGTLTDTQYF
NA	NA	TRBV19	TRBJ2-6	TGTGCCAGTAGTATTCCGGGCGGGGGGGCCAACGTCCTGACTTTC	CASSIPGGGANVLTF
NA	NA	TRBV7-2	TRBJ2-5	TGTGCCAGCAGCACTTTAGCCCTAGAGACCCAGTACTTC	CASSTLALETQYF
NA	once	TRBV27	TRBJ1-2	TGTGCCAGCAGTTTCCTCCCGACAGCGAACTATGGCTACACCTTC	CASSFLPTANYGYTF
TRBD1	NA	TRBV6-6	TRBJ1-2	TGTGCCAGCAGGCCCGGACAGGGGCTTAACTATGGCTACACCTTC	CASRPGQGLNYGYTF
TRBD2	NA	TRBV7-9	TRBJ2-1	TGTGCCAGCAGCTTAGGGCGGGGGACTAACAATGAGCAGTTCTTC	CASSLGRGTNNEQFF
TRBD2	NA	TRBV7-2	TRBJ2-3	TGTGCCAGCAGCTTCACTAGCGGGGGGAACACAGATACGCAGTATTTT	CASSFTSGGNTDTQYF
NA	NA	TRBV10-1	TRBJ1-5	TGCGCCAGCAGTGAGCCCTCCAGGGTAAGCAATCAGCCCCAGCATTTT	CASSEPSRVSNQPQHF
TRBD1	once	TRBV5-6	TRBJ1-6	TGTGCCAGCAGCTTGGAGACAGGGGGCAATTCACCCCTCCACTTT	CASSLETGGNSPLHF
NA	NA	TRBV18	TRBJ2-2	TGTGCCAGCTCACAAGCGGAGGTCATCGGGGAGCTGTTTTTT	CASSQAEVIGELFF